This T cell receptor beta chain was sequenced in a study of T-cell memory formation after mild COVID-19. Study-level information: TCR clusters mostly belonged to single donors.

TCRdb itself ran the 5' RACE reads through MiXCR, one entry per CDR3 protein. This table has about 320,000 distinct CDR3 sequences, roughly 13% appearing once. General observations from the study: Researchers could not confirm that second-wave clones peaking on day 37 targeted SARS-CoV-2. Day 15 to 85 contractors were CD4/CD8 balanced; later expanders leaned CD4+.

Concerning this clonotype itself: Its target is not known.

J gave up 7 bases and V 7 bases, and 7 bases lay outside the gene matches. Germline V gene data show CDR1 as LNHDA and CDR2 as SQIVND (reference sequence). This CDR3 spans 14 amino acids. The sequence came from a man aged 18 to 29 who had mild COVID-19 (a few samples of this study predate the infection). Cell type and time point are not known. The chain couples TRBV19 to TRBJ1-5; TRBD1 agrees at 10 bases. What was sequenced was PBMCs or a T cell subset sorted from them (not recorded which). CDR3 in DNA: TGTGCCAGTAACGGGGACAGGGGTGGCCAGCCCCAGCATTTT. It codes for CASNGDRGGQPQHF.